This passage covers 28 T cell receptor beta chains from one sample sequenced in a study of blood T cell repertoires in COVID-19. Here immunoSEQ multiplex PCR was the method, and the copy in TCRdb shows in-frame clones only, minus some. The sample yields some 220,000 clones, under 90% seen once. Material for sequencing was peripheral blood. Receptor source: a woman aged 60-75 years who had recovered from COVID-19.

The V gene is TRBV4-1, the J gene TRBJ2-1, with D possibly matching TRBD2 (6 bases). Germline CDR1 reads MGHRA; CDR2 reads YSYEKL. V shed 3 bases and J shed 0 bases, with 21 bases lying between them. CDR3 size: 19 residues. The CDR3 region is CASSQFLSRLAFSYNEQFF. As DNA, the CDR3 is TGCGCCAGCAGCCAGTTTCTCTCCCGTCTAGCGTTCTCCTACAATGAGCAGTTCTTC.

The V call is TRBV4-2, the J call TRBJ1-4; TRBD1 matches at 7 bases. V lost 1 base to trimming and J lost 8 bases; unmatched junction nucleotides: 4. This CDR3 region has 14 residues. Germline V CDR1 and CDR2: LGHNA, YNFKEQ. CDR3 sequence (DNA): TGTGCCAGCAGCCAAGGAGAAGGGGGCGAAAAACTGTTTTTT. Translation gives CASSQGEGGEKLFF.

This clone was found once. The CDR3 region is CSVSRNTEAFF. In nucleotides, the CDR3 is TGCAGCGTTTCTAGGAACACTGAAGCTTTCTTT. The chain carries TRBV29-1 and TRBJ1-1; D is ambiguous. The V gene's germline CDR1 is SQVTM and CDR2 ANQGSEA. V was clipped by 5 bases and J by 1 base, with 5 bases between them. CDR3 length: 11 amino acids.

The V and J genes are TRBV5-4 and TRBJ2-3, with D uncertain. This CDR3 has 17 residues. With 4 bases removed from V and 1 base from J, the gap between germline ends came to 19 bases. The germline V gene encodes CDR1 SGHNT and CDR2 YYREEE (reference sequence). Here the CDR3 reads CASSMDPHRTGTDTQYF. CDR3 coding DNA: TGTGCCAGCAGCATGGACCCCCACAGAACGGGCACAGATACGCAGTATTTT. Together with reference TRBV5-4 and TRBJ2-3, the CDR3 gives the full variable domain: ETGVTQSPTHLIKTRGQQVTLRCSSQSGHNTVSWYQQALGQGPQFIFQYYREEENGRGNFPPRFSGLQFPNYSSELNVNALELDDSALYLCASSMDPHRTGTDTQYFGPGTRLTVL.

The V gene is TRBV7-8, the J gene TRBJ1-2; TRBD1 matches at 9 bases. V dropped 0 bases and J dropped 5; count of bases not matched to a gene: 16. This CDR3 spans 19 amino acids. Germline V gene lookup returns CDR1 SGHVS and CDR2 FQNEAQ. The CDR3 DNA reads as TGTGCCAGCAGCTTAGCAGTTTTTAGGACAGGGGCCAAATTGTATGGCTACACCTTC. This encodes CASSLAVFRTGAKLYGYTF. Full variable domain (missing parts from reference TRBV7-8 and TRBJ1-2): GAGVSQSPRYKVAKRGQDVALRCDPISGHVSLFWYQQALGQGPEFLTYFQNEAQLDKSGLPSDRFFAERPEGSVSTLKIQRTQQEDSAVYLCASSLAVFRTGAKLYGYTFGSGTRLTVV.

V usage is TRBV5-6 and J usage is TRBJ2-7; 9 nucleotides line up with TRBD1. Germline CDR1 and CDR2: SGHDT and YYEEEE. CDR3 size: 16 residues. Losses at the gene ends were 3 bases for V and 5 bases for J; bases not matched to a gene: 12. For the CDR3, the DNA is TGTGCCAGCAGCTCGGATCTCGGGACAGGGCCCCACGAGCAGTACTTC. Its translation is CASSSDLGTGPHEQYF.

V and J are TRBV9 and TRBJ2-1; 9 nucleotides agree with TRBD2. Germline lookup yields CDR1 SGDLS and CDR2 YYNGEE. V lost 4 bases to trimming and J lost 0 bases; unmatched junction nucleotides: 2. This CDR3 region has 15 residues. Here the CDR3 reads CASSLSGSSYNEQFF. In DNA form, the CDR3 reads TGTGCCAGCAGCCTTAGCGGGAGCTCCTACAATGAGCAGTTCTTC.

This clone was detected only once. V is TRBV18 and J is TRBJ2-5; D is possibly TRBD2 (5 bases). Germline values: CDR1 KGHSH, CDR2 LQKENI. V dropped 0 bases and J dropped 2 bases, with 10 bases sitting between them. This CDR3 spans 15 amino acids. The CDR3 bases are TGTGCCAGCTCACCACCGCGACCGGGACAAGAGACCCAGTACTTC. Residues: CASSPPRPGQETQYF.

The chain joins TRBV5-4 to TRBJ1-1, with TRBD1 matching over 7 bases. This CDR3 comprises 15 residues. Unmatched junction bases numbered 7, after V lost 5 bases and J lost 0 bases. Germline V CDR1 and CDR2: SGHNT, YYREEE (reference sequence). This CDR3 is CASSVGGSVNTEAFF. The CDR3 DNA sequence: TGTGCCAGCAGTGTAGGGGGCTCCGTGAACACTGAAGCTTTCTTT. Based on the CDR3 plus reference TRBV5-4 and TRBJ1-1, the full variable domain is ETGVTQSPTHLIKTRGQQVTLRCSSQSGHNTVSWYQQALGQGPQFIFQYYREEENGRGNFPPRFSGLQFPNYSSELNVNALELDDSALYLCASSVGGSVNTEAFFGQGTRLTVV.

The gene calls are TRBV6-5 and TRBJ2-7; 8 nucleotides agree with TRBD2. The CDR3 contains 15 residues. CDR1 is MNHEY, CDR2 SVGAGI, per germline. The ends lost 6 bases at V and 4 bases at J; junction bases unmatched: 11. The CDR3 region is CASSSWTGGQYEQYF. The CDR3 nucleotides read TGTGCCAGCAGCTCCTGGACGGGGGGGCAGTACGAGCAGTACTTC.

As to this clone: One end of the junction varies from germline; a read error may be responsible. The chain recombines TRBV7-7 with TRBJ2-5, with 8 bases lining up with TRBD1. This CDR3 has 15 amino acids. Germline-derived CDR1 and CDR2 are SSHAT and FNYEAQ (reference sequence). The CDR3 DNA sequence: TGTGCTAGCAGCCCCAGGGGGCTCGGGCAAGAGACCCAGTACTTC. Translated, it gives CASSPRGLGQETQYF.

This chain uses TRBV11-1 with TRBJ2-1; TRBD1 matches 7 bases. J gave up 0 bases and V 8 bases, and 4 bases lay outside the gene matches. Germline CDR1 and CDR2: SGHAT and FQDESV (reference sequence). This CDR3 contains 14 residues. The CDR3 nucleotides are TGTGCCAGCGGAGCAGGGGGCTCCTACAATGAGCAGTTCTTC. Translated: CASGAGGSYNEQFF.

The chain has TRBV2 and TRBJ2-3; 8 bases are shared with TRBD2. Unmatched junction bases numbered 2, after V lost 7 bases and J lost 2 bases. CDR3 length equals 13 residues. Germline lookup yields CDR1 SNHLY and CDR2 FYNNEI. DNA for the CDR3: TGTGCCAGCACGGGGGGGTTCACAGATACGCAGTATTTT. Encoded protein: CASTGGFTDTQYF.

J is TRBJ2-2 and V is TRBV5-1, with TRBD1 identical over 7 bases. V gave up 7 bases and J gave up 4 bases; unmatched junction bases: 7. There are 14 residues in the CDR3. Germline V gene sequence: CDR1 SGHRS, CDR2 YFSETQ. The CDR3 region is CASGRTGATGELFF. In DNA form, the CDR3 reads TGCGCCAGCGGACGAACAGGGGCCACCGGGGAGCTGTTTTTT.

The chain combines TRBV4-3 with TRBJ1-6, with 7 bases fitting TRBD1. CDR3 size: 15 residues. Germline V CDR1 and CDR2: LGHNA, YSLEER. V was pared by 0 bases and J by 7 bases, with 3 bases of the junction left unmatched. CDR3 bases: TGCGCCAGCAGCCAAGATGGGACAGCCAATTCACCCCTCCACTTT. Encoded protein: CASSQDGTANSPLHF.

The rearrangement uses TRBV21-1 and TRBJ1-5; the D call in the table, TRBD1, was not verified against the DNA. TRBV21-1 is a pseudogene locus. This CDR3 is built from 20 residues. In DNA form, the CDR3 reads TGTGCCAGCAGCCAAGACGACAAAAGGCAAGGATCTCATAGCAATCAGCCCCAGCATTTT. This gives the protein CASSQDDKRQGSHSNQPQHF.

This chain uses TRBV19 with TRBJ1-1; D is possibly TRBD1 (5 bases). This CDR3 comprises 12 residues. From germline, CDR1 is LNHDA and CDR2 SQIVND (reference sequence). V lost 3 bases to trimming and J lost 6 bases, with 8 bases between them. CDR3 coding DNA: TGTGCCAGTAGTATGCGGGGCGCTGAAGCTTTCTTT. Protein product: CASSMRGAEAFF.

The chain is built from TRBV11-3 and TRBJ2-1; tentatively, D is TRBD2 (5 bases). The CDR3 is 15 amino acids. The germline gives CDR1 SGHNT, CDR2 YENEEA. The V end was cut by 5 bases, the J end by 2 bases, with 13 bases between. The CDR3 DNA reads as TGTGCCAGCAGCCCTCCGACGGGAACCTACAATGAGCAGTTCTTC. Its protein is CASSPPTGTYNEQFF.

The J gene is TRBJ2-1, the V gene TRBV6-5, with 7 bases matching TRBD2. Trimming at V came to 2 bases and at J to 8 bases, leaving 3 bases not matched to a gene. Germline values: CDR1 MNHEY, CDR2 SVGAGI. The CDR3 spans 13 residues. Here the CDR3 reads CASSYPGGDEQFF. The CDR3 coding sequence is TGTGCCAGCAGTTACCCGGGGGGTGATGAGCAGTTCTTC.

CDR3 region: CAIGQGIYGYTF. The CDR3, as DNA: TGTGCCATCGGACAGGGCATCTATGGCTACACCTTC. This chain uses TRBV2 with TRBJ1-2; the match to TRBD1 covers 8 bases. This CDR3 region has 12 residues. Looked up from germline, CDR1 is SNHLY and CDR2 is FYNNEI. V was clipped by 10 bases and J by 4 bases; unmatched bases: 5. The full variable domain, its missing parts supplied by reference TRBV2 and TRBJ1-2, is EPEVTQTPSHQVTQMGQEVILRCVPISNHLYFYWYRQILGQKVEFLVSFYNNEISEKSEIFDDQFSVERPDGSNFTLKIRSTKLEDSAMYFCAIGQGIYGYTFGSGTRLTVV.

The chain employs TRBV10-3 and TRBJ1-6; maybe TRBD1 (6 bases). The V end lost 8 bases, the J end lost 0 bases, and 11 bases lay between the germline ends. CDR3 length equals 15 residues. Germline V gives CDR1 ENHRY, CDR2 SYGVKD. CDR3 protein: CAISGDRSYNSPLHF. Written as DNA, the CDR3 is TGTGCCATCTCAGGGGACCGCTCCTATAATTCACCCCTCCACTTT.

In this sample, this clone turned up a few times. The V call is TRBV5-1, the J call TRBJ2-1; 9 nucleotides align to TRBD2. Germline V gives CDR1 SGHRS, CDR2 YFSETQ. The CDR3 extends over 15 amino acids. V shed 2 bases and J 5 bases; nucleotides not matched to a gene: 5. The CDR3: CASSFTRLADNEQFF. The CDR3 DNA reads as TGCGCCAGCAGCTTTACAAGACTAGCGGACAATGAGCAGTTCTTC. The complete variable domain, with remaining parts taken from reference TRBV5-1 and TRBJ2-1, reads KAGVTQTPRYLIKTRGQQVTLSCSPISGHRSVSWYQQTPGQGLQFLFEYFSETQRNKGNFPGRFSGRQFSNSRSEMNVSTLELGDSALYLCASSFTRLADNEQFFGPGTRLTVL.

The chain joins TRBV7-3 to TRBJ2-7; D gene unclear. Germline CDR1 reads SGHTA; CDR2 reads FQGTGA. Trimming removed 4 bases from V and 0 bases from J, with 16 bases in between. The CDR3 contains 16 residues. The CDR3 region has the DNA TGTGCCAGCAGCTCCACGGGTAATTTGGGCTCCTACGAGCAGTACTTC. Its translation is CASSSTGNLGSYEQYF.

This clone was seen once. The chain employs TRBV9 and TRBJ2-2, with TRBD2 identical over 9 bases. CDR1 is SGDLS, CDR2 YYNGEE, per germline. The CDR3 is made up of 18 amino acids. After removal of 3 bases from V and 9 bases from J, the junction contained 18 bases not matched to a gene. DNA for the CDR3: TGTGCCAGCAGCGCCGTTTGGAGCGGGGGGTTTTATGGCAGGGAGCTGTTTTTT. Translated: CASSAVWSGGFYGRELFF. The variable domain in full, with the rest retrieved from reference TRBV9 and TRBJ2-2, is DSGVTQTPKHLITATGQRVTLRCSPRSGDLSVYWYQQSLDQGLQFLIQYYNGEERAKGNILERFSAQQFPDLHSELNLSSLELGDSALYFCASSAVWSGGFYGRELFFGEGSRLTVL.

The chain uses TRBV6-5 and TRBJ1-4; 7 positions agree with TRBD1. The trim removed 7 bases at V and 5 bases at J, leaving 7 bases unmatched. Per germline, CDR1 MNHEY and CDR2 SVGAGI. The CDR3 is 14 residues long. The CDR3 DNA reads TGTGCCAGCACCTTGAGGGGGCGCAATGAAAAACTGTTTTTT. This translates into CASTLRGRNEKLFF.

The chain has TRBV7-2 and TRBJ1-1, with 9 positions matching TRBD1. The germline CDR1 and CDR2 sequences are SGHTA and FQGNSA. The V segment lost 5 bases and the J segment 4 bases; nucleotides outside the gene matches: 5. The CDR3 length is 14 residues. In DNA form, the CDR3 reads TGTGCCAGCAGCGGGGACAGGGTTGTCACTGAAGCTTTCTTT. It codes for CASSGDRVVTEAFF.

This chain connects TRBV3-1 (or the pseudogene TRBV3-2) to TRBJ2-7, with a tentative D call TRBD2 (6 bases). The CDR3 spans 15 residues. Germline V gene data show CDR1 as LGHDT and CDR2 as YNNKEL (reference sequence). V was cut by 2 bases and J by 3 bases, with 14 bases left in between. The CDR3 here is CASSQPGLPLYEQYF. The DNA of the CDR3 is TGTGCCAGCAGCCAACCGGGACTTCCCCTCTACGAGCAGTACTTC.

This clone has a single count. The junction and the germline gene differ at one end; a read error may be behind it. V gene TRBV3-1 (or the pseudogene TRBV3-2) combines with J gene TRBJ1-2; D gene uncertain. The CDR3 extends over 14 amino acids. Germline CDR1 LGHDT, CDR2 YNNKEL (reference sequence). CDR3 DNA sequence: TGTGCCAGCAGCCAAGATCTCGAAGCTCGGAGTATCAACTTC. It translates to CASSQDLEARSINF.